The subject of this entry is one T cell receptor (beta chain). Antigen unknown. This record belongs to a study of T cell repertoires in cytomegalovirus infection. Study-level information: Shared public TCR beta signatures pointed to both CMV infection and a matching HLA type. The study's findings and limits: Summed frequency of shared TCR beta families picked out CMV carriers who also had the relevant HLA. Clonotypes of TCR beta that were HLA-C-restricted and CMV-specific dominated the ex vivo response.

TCRdb passed the reads through MiXCR, listing each CDR3 protein once. The sample has nearly 650,000 distinct CDR3 sequences, 20% to 25% seen once. V gave up 6 bases and J gave up 6 bases; unmatched junction bases: 13. This CDR3 contains 16 residues. Germline loops: CDR1 DFQATT, CDR2 SNEGSKA (reference sequence). This chain uses TRBV20-1 with TRBJ2-1; 11 positions agree with TRBD2. The sample was CD8+ T cells from PBMCs. This receptor was taken from a human donor in good health (CMV status not recorded). Some clones in this sample may be carry-over from other donors' samples. DNA for the CDR3: TGCAGTGCCTTCGGTCGGCTAGCGGGGGGACCCAATGAGCAGTTCTTC. Its translation: CSAFGRLAGGPNEQFF.